The source of this TCR beta chain is a study of PD-1 blockade in mismatch repair-deficient tumors. About the study: Patients had around 11 mismatch repair-deficient cancer types and were previously treated and progressing.

This CDR3 contains 14 residues. Trimming pared 0 bases from V and 5 bases from J, leaving 10 bases between. Germline lookup yields CDR1 KGHSH and CDR2 LQKENI. Repertoires were generated with immunoSEQ multiplex PCR, while TCRdb's copy carries only in-frame clones and drops some. The table lists about 63,000 clones, about 91% of them singletons, with roughly 13% in the top ten. TCRs were sequenced from a few patients responding to pembrolizumab. The source is an adult with mismatch repair-deficient cancer. Specimen: peripheral blood, collected 52 weeks after starting pembrolizumab. This chain uses TRBV18 with TRBJ2-5; a possible D gene is TRBD2 (5 bases). CDR3 sequence reads: CASSPPEVRETQYF. The CDR3 DNA sequence: TGTGCCAGCTCACCACCGGAGGTGCGGGAGACCCAGTACTTC.